The 2 T cell receptor beta chains listed next were all sequenced from one sample in a study of shared clonotypes between healthy human individuals. Clones were read by immunoSEQ multiplex PCR, and TCRdb kept only the in-frame ones, dropping some. The sample gives 2 million to 2.5 million clones, about nine tenths of which show up once; 0.37% is in the top ten. Sample: naive CD4+ T cells from PBMCs. Subset specified: CD45RA+ positively selected. All receptors come from a man aged 18-30 years in good health. Some clones in this sample may be carry-over from other donors' samples.

This clone was observed once. The CDR3 coding sequence is TGTGCCAGCAGAGGTGGTGAGTCTCAGGGCCGAGAGACCCAGTACTTC. Its protein is CASRGGESQGRETQYF. The chain recombines TRBV6-6 with TRBJ2-5; maybe TRBD1 (5 bases). Trimming removed 6 bases from V and 4 bases from J, with 21 bases in between. This CDR3 comprises 16 residues. From germline, CDR1 is MNHNY and CDR2 SVGAGI (reference sequence).

The gene calls are TRBV7-3 and TRBJ2-5; weak D call: TRBD2 (5 bases). Deletions cut 5 bases from V and 5 bases from J, with 15 bases between. The length of the CDR3 is 14 residues. Germline values: CDR1 SGHTA, CDR2 FQGTGA. The DNA for the CDR3 is TGTGCCAGCAGCCCTTCGCGGGTGGGGGAGACCCAGTACTTC. Its translation is CASSPSRVGETQYF.